The clone carrying this TCR beta chain is a singleton in its sample. What it binds is not known. V shed 4 bases, J shed 4 bases, and the junction held 10 bases outside the gene matches. The germline V gene encodes CDR1 LGHNT and CDR2 FRNRAP. CDR3 length: 16 residues. Vbeta (60) and Jbeta (13) primers were used in the PCR. This table comes from immunoSEQ multiplex PCR, and its TCRdb copy is limited to in-frame clones, with some not included. Seen here are about 140,000 clones, roughly 73% observed once, and the top ten hold around 11%. This sample is drawn from a study of cytomegalovirus exposure and HLA in healthy donors. Study-wide results and limits: Reports indicated that the classifier achieved high specificity and sensitivity in diagnosing cytomegalovirus status. The authors later linked a missense DCLRE1C variant to TCR beta V- and J-gene trimming.

The J gene is TRBJ1-5, the V gene TRBV12-5; 7 bases are a match to TRBD1. The sample comprised PBMCs. This clonotype originated in a man aged 18-30 years in good health and CMV-seropositive. CDR3 DNA: TGTGCTAGTGGTTCCAGATCAGGGGGACCGAATCAGCCCCAGCATTTT. Its translation is CASGSRSGGPNQPQHF.